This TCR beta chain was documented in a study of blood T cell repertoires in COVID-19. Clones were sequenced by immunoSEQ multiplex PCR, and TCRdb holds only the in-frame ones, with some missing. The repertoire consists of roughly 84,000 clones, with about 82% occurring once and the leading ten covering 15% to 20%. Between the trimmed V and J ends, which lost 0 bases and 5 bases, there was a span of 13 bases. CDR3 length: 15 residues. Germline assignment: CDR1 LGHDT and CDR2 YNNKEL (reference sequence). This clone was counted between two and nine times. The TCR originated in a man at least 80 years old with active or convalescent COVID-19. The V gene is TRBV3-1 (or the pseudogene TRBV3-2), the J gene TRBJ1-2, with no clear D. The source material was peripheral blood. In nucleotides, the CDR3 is TGTGCCAGCAGCCAAGAAGAGAGAGGGCGGTATGGCTACACCTTC. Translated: CASSQEERGRYGYTF.